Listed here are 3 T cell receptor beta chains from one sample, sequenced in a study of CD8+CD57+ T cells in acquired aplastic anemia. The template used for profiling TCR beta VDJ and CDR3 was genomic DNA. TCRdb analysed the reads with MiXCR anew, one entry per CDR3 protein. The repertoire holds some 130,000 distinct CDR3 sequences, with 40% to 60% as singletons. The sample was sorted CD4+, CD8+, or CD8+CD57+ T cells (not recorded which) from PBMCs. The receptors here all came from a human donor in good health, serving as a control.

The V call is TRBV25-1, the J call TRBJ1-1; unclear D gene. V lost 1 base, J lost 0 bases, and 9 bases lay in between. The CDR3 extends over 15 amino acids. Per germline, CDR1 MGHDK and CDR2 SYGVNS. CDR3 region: CASSESAGMNTEAFF. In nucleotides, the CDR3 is TGTGCCAGCAGTGAATCCGCAGGCATGAACACTGAAGCTTTCTTT. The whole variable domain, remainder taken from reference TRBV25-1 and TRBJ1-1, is EADIYQTPRYLVIGTGKKITLECSQTMGHDKMYWYQQDPGMELHLIHYSYGVNSTEKGDLSSESTVSRIRTEHFPLTLESARPSHTSQYLCASSESAGMNTEAFFGQGTRLTVV.

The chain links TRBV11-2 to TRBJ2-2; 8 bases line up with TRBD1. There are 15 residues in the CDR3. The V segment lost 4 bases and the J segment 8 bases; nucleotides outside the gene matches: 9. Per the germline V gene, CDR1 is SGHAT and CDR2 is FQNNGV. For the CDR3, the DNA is TGTGCCAGCAGCTCCCGACAGGGGTCTGGGGGGGAGCTGTTTTTT. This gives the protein CASSSRQGSGGELFF.

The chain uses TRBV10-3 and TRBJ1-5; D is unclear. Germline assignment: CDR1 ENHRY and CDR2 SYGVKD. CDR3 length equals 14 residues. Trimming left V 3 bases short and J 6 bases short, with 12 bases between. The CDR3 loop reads CAISDSLAGQPQHF. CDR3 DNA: TGTGCCATCAGTGATAGTCTCGCGGGTCAGCCCCAGCATTTT.